This T cell receptor beta chain was sequenced for a study of a mutant IDH1 vaccine in newly diagnosed glioma. The time point is: week 47, end of study. Alongside topical imiquimod, each dose of vaccine comprised 300 ug of mutant IDH1 20-mer peptide. The assay was immunoSEQ multiplex PCR, and TCRdb's table has in-frame clones only and misses some. The sample includes 40,000 or so clones, roughly 82% seen only once; the top ten take about 17%. Worth noting for this clone: The target antigen is unknown.

Germline V gene data show CDR1 as SNHLY and CDR2 as FYNNEI. V shed 4 bases and J shed 5 bases, with 17 bases lying between them. The CDR3 totals 15 residues. The sample here was PBMCs, taken from a glioma patient whose treatment included an IDH1 peptide vaccine. V and J are TRBV2 and TRBJ1-2; TRBD1 is a possible D gene (5 bases). This TCR was recovered from a man aged 18 to 30 with glioma. Some clones in this sample may be carry-over from other donors' samples. CDR3 DNA: TGTGCCAGCAGTGGGGTGGACAAGGTCGTTTATGGCTACACCTTC. Translation gives CASSGVDKVVYGYTF.